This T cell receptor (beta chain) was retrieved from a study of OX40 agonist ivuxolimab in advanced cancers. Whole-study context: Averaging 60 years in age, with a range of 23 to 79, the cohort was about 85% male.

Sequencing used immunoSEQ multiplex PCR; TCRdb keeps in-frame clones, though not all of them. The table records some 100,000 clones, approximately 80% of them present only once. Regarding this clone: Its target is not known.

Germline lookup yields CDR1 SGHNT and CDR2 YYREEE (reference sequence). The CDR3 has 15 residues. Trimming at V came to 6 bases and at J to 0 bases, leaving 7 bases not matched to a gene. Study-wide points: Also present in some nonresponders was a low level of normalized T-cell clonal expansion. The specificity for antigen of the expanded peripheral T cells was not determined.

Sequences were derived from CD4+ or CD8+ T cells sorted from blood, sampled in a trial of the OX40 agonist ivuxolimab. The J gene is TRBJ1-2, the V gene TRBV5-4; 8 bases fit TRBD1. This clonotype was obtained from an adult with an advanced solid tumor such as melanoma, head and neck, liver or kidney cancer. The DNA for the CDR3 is TGTGCCAGCACTCTCCCGGGACAGGCTAACTATGGCTACACCTTC. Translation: CASTLPGQANYGYTF.